This entry features one T cell receptor (beta chain) sequence. The antigen is not known. At the DNA level, this CDR3 is encoded by other sequences in the same sample as well. This specimen belongs to a study of CD8+ T cells in alopecia areata. Turning to the study itself: Tofacitinib ran 6 to 18 months, followed by 6 months off drug. Severity among treated patients was scored by the percentage of scalp area affected.

cDNA reverse transcribed from extracted RNA served as the sequencing template. Measured with immunoSEQ multiplex PCR; TCRdb has only the in-frame clones, and not every one. The sample yields 180,000 or so clones, 58% seen once. Points from the study as a whole: Lesional scalp, especially alopecia totalis/universalis, showed higher clonality than normal scalp.

Looked up from germline, CDR1 is LNHNV and CDR2 is YYDKDF (reference sequence). CDR3 length: 14 amino acids. The germline V and J ends were trimmed by 1 base and 0 bases, with 5 bases remaining between them. Treatment noted: oral pan-JAK inhibitor, 5-10 mg twice daily. Obtained from alopecia areata patients were lesional scalp punch biopsies along with peripheral blood. This clonotype was sampled from a human donor with alopecia areata. The chain has TRBV15 and TRBJ2-3; D gene unclear. The sequences come from CD4+ T cells sorted from blood, collected at week 24, from a patient treated with tofacitinib. CDR3 in amino acids: CATSRGGSTDTQYF. CDR3 nucleotide sequence: TGTGCCACCAGCAGAGGGGGTAGCACAGATACGCAGTATTTT.